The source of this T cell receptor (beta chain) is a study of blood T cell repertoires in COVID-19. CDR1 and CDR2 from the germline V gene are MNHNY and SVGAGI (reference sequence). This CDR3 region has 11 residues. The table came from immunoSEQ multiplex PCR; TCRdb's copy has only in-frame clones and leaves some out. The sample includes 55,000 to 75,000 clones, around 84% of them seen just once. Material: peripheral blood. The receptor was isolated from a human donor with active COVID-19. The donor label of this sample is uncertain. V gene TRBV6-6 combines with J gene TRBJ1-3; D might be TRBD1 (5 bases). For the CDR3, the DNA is TGTGCTGGGGCGTCTGGAAACACCATATATTTT. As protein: CAGASGNTIYF.